This T cell receptor (beta chain) derives from a study of T cells in Graves' hyperthyroidism and ophthalmopathy. This clonotype turned up a few times. Amplification yielded TCR beta CDR3 regions, with RNA transcripts as the source. The TCR CDR3 first-round RT-PCR relied on the HTBI primer set. TCRdb recomputed calls from the multiplex PCR reads with MiXCR, one row per CDR3 protein. The top ten clones hold 15% to 20% of a sample with around 620,000 distinct CDR3 sequences, roughly 46% of them seen once. Sequenced input: peripheral blood or thyroid tissue (not recorded which). The TCR sequence derives from an adult woman with Graves' disease, either hyperthyroidism or ophthalmopathy (not recorded which).

CDR3 loop: CASSLVRQGLGGYTF. The DNA of the CDR3 is TGTGCCAGCAGCTTAGTACGACAGGGCTTAGGTGGCTACACCTTC. The chain employs TRBV7-2 and TRBJ1-2, with 7 bases lining up with TRBD1. This CDR3 region has 15 residues. Unmatched junction bases numbered 9, after V lost 1 base and J lost 7 bases. CDR1 is SGHTA, CDR2 FQGNSA, per germline.